Shown below are 30 T cell receptor beta chains from a single sample sequenced in a study of technical replicates of blood from a handful of donors. Clones were sequenced by immunoSEQ multiplex PCR, and TCRdb holds only the in-frame ones, with some missing. The table includes approximately 100,000 clones, over 95% detected once. Sequencing was performed on T cells isolated from PBMCs. Receptors originate from a human donor in good health.

The CDR3 here is CASLSSTGYTEAFF. The CDR3 DNA reads TGTGCCAGCCTTTCATCGACAGGGTACACTGAAGCTTTCTTT. The V gene is TRBV28, the J gene TRBJ1-1; TRBD1 agrees at 7 bases. The junction had 9 bases not matched to a gene; V was cut back by 8 bases and J by 3 bases. The CDR3 length is 14 residues. The V gene's germline CDR1 is MDHEN and CDR2 SYDVKM.

The chain uses TRBV4-2 and TRBJ2-1; TRBD1 matches at 7 bases. CDR1 is LGHNA and CDR2 is YNFKEQ in the germline V gene. The CDR3 is 15 amino acids. Trimming at V came to 4 bases and at J to 2 bases, leaving 5 bases not matched to a gene. CDR3 DNA: TGTGCCAGCAGCCTGCCCGGGACAGCCTACAATGAGCAGTTCTTC. Protein sequence: CASSLPGTAYNEQFF.

The chain joins TRBV6-6 to TRBJ1-2; D unclear. The CDR3 is 13 residues long. CDR1 is MNHNY and CDR2 is SVGAGI in the germline V gene (reference sequence). The ends were cut back, 8 bases at V and 6 bases at J, with 16 bases in the middle. CDR3 loop: CASSTGSEHGYTF. The CDR3 DNA sequence: TGTGCCAGCTCTACGGGGAGTGAACATGGCTACACCTTC.

This clone was seen a few times. The chain has TRBV18 and TRBJ1-1; D perhaps matches TRBD1 (5 bases). The CDR3 runs 13 residues. V was clipped by 6 bases and J by 6 bases, with 14 bases between them. Germline CDR1 reads KGHSH; CDR2 reads LQKENI. In DNA, the CDR3 is TGTGCCAGCTCGAACGCAGGGTCCCCTGAAGCTTTCTTT. Translated: CASSNAGSPEAFF. The whole variable domain, remainder taken from reference TRBV18 and TRBJ1-1, is NAGVMQNPRHLVRRRGQEARLRCSPMKGHSHVYWYRQLPEEGLKFMVYLQKENIIDESGMPKERFSAEFPKEGPSILRIQQVVRGDSAAYFCASSNAGSPEAFFGQGTRLTVV.

The chain joins TRBV6-1 to TRBJ2-7; 7 nucleotides agree with TRBD1. CDR1 is MNHNS, CDR2 SASEGT, per germline. Trimming removed 4 bases from V and 7 bases from J; junction bases left unmatched: 7. The CDR3 is 13 residues long. The CDR3 coding sequence is TGTGCCAGCAGTGTCAGGGGGAATGGGGAGCAGTACTTC. Translation gives CASSVRGNGEQYF.

The chain uses TRBV7-8 and TRBJ1-4; D perhaps matches TRBD1 (6 bases). The ends were cut back, 4 bases at V and 8 bases at J, with 14 bases in the middle. The CDR3 has 14 residues. Germline values: CDR1 SGHVS, CDR2 FQNEAQ. This CDR3 is CASSSRGPTEKLFF. Written as DNA, the CDR3 is TGTGCCAGCAGCTCCAGGGGTCCTACGGAAAAACTGTTTTTT.

The V and J genes are TRBV7-9 and TRBJ2-1, with 10 bases identical to TRBD2. The CDR3 is made up of 15 amino acids. V was clipped by 5 bases and J by 3 bases; unmatched bases: 4. In germline, CDR1 is SEHNR, CDR2 FQNEAQ (reference sequence). The CDR3 is CASSHQREGYNEQFF. The CDR3 nucleotides are TGTGCCAGCAGCCACCAGCGGGAGGGCTACAATGAGCAGTTCTTC.

Concerning this clone: Other DNA sequences in this sample translate to the same CDR3. The chain is built from TRBV6-4 and TRBJ2-3, with 11 bases aligning to TRBD2. This CDR3 comprises 16 residues. The ends lost 0 bases at V and 3 bases at J; junction bases unmatched: 2. The germline V gene has CDR1 MRHNA and CDR2 SNTAGT. The CDR3 loop reads CASSDSSGGGTDTQYF. The CDR3 DNA is TGTGCCAGCAGTGACTCTAGCGGGGGGGGAACAGATACGCAGTATTTT.

The genes are TRBV28 and TRBJ2-1, with TRBD2 identical over 10 bases. Germline values: CDR1 MDHEN, CDR2 SYDVKM. The CDR3 is 18 amino acids. The trim removed 5 bases at V and 3 bases at J, leaving 13 bases unmatched. The CDR3 DNA reads TGTGCCAGCAGTCCTCGGGTCTTAGCGGGGGGCATCTACAATGAGCAGTTCTTC. Protein: CASSPRVLAGGIYNEQFF.

This clone has a single count. The chain recombines TRBV19 with TRBJ2-3, with TRBD1 matching 7 bases. This CDR3 contains 14 residues. Unmatched junction bases numbered 7, after V lost 7 bases and J lost 3 bases. The germline V gene encodes CDR1 LNHDA and CDR2 SQIVND (reference sequence). In DNA form, the CDR3 reads TGTGCCAGTACGGAGGACAGGAGTACAGATACGCAGTATTTT. Translating gives CASTEDRSTDTQYF.

The chain carries TRBV11-2 and TRBJ2-3; TRBD1 matches at 9 bases. The CDR3 has 17 amino acids. The trim removed 0 bases at V and 4 bases at J, leaving 8 bases unmatched. Germline V lookup: CDR1 SGHAT, CDR2 FQNNGV. Here the CDR3 reads CASSLESGQGMADTQYF. In DNA form, the CDR3 reads TGTGCCAGCAGCTTAGAGTCCGGACAGGGGATGGCAGATACGCAGTATTTT.

V gene TRBV20-1 combines with J gene TRBJ2-1; no firm D call. The V end was cut by 5 bases, the J end by 9 bases, with 11 bases between. The CDR3 has 11 amino acids. Germline V gene sequence: CDR1 DFQATT, CDR2 SNEGSKA (reference sequence). CDR3: CSASYYSEQFF. The CDR3 DNA follows: TGCAGTGCTTCTTACTATTCTGAGCAGTTCTTC.

This chain uses TRBV19 with TRBJ2-1, with TRBD2 matching over 8 bases. The ends lost 7 bases at V and 3 bases at J; junction bases unmatched: 8. This CDR3 has 15 residues. Germline assignment: CDR1 LNHDA and CDR2 SQIVND (reference sequence). CDR3 sequence (DNA): TGTGCCAGTACGGGAGGGGAGGGGCTCTACAATGAGCAGTTCTTC. Encoded protein: CASTGGEGLYNEQFF.

The chain uses TRBV30 and TRBJ1-1; the match to TRBD1 covers 7 bases. The CDR3 contains 13 residues. The germline CDR1 and CDR2 sequences are GTSNPN and SVGIG (reference sequence). Trimming removed 1 base from V and 1 base from J; junction bases left unmatched: 0. DNA of the CDR3: TGTGCCTGGAGTGGACAGGGGAACACTGAAGCTTTCTTT. Its translation is CAWSGQGNTEAFF.

This chain connects TRBV5-1 to TRBJ2-3, with 10 bases that match TRBD2. J gave up 2 bases and V 4 bases, and 4 bases lay outside the gene matches. The CDR3 covers 15 residues. Germline assignment: CDR1 SGHRS and CDR2 YFSETQ. DNA of the CDR3: TGCGCCAGCAGCACTAGCGGGGATAACACAGATACGCAGTATTTT. Translating gives CASSTSGDNTDTQYF.

The rearrangement links TRBV18 to TRBJ2-5; D possibly corresponds to TRBD2 (5 bases). The CDR3 length is 15 residues. Germline V gene lookup returns CDR1 KGHSH and CDR2 LQKENI. V was clipped by 1 base and J by 5 bases, with 14 bases between them. As DNA, the CDR3 is TGTGCCAGCTCACCACTTATTGCTAGCCCGGAGACCCAGTACTTC. Amino acids: CASSPLIASPETQYF.

There are a few counts of this clone. CDR3 in amino acids: CASSTGVSSYNEQFF. CDR3 sequence (DNA): TGTGCCAGCTCGACAGGGGTAAGCTCCTACAATGAGCAGTTCTTC. The chain has TRBV18 and TRBJ2-1, with 8 bases that match TRBD1. V lost 6 bases and J lost 0; bases outside the gene matches: 4. Germline-derived CDR1 and CDR2 are KGHSH and LQKENI. The CDR3 covers 15 residues. Full variable domain (outside the CDR3, taken from reference TRBV18 and TRBJ2-1): NAGVMQNPRHLVRRRGQEARLRCSPMKGHSHVYWYRQLPEEGLKFMVYLQKENIIDESGMPKERFSAEFPKEGPSILRIQQVVRGDSAAYFCASSTGVSSYNEQFFGPGTRLTVL.

J is TRBJ2-1 and V is TRBV5-1; tentative D call: TRBD2 (5 bases). The germline gives CDR1 SGHRS, CDR2 YFSETQ. Between the trimmed V and J ends, which lost 4 bases and 9 bases, there was a span of 14 bases. This CDR3 region has 13 residues. CDR3 amino acids: CASSLAGVFEQFF. CDR3 bases: TGCGCCAGCAGCCTCGCCGGGGTCTTTGAGCAGTTCTTC.

For the CDR3, the DNA is TGTGCCAGCAGCTTAGTAACAGGGGGGACGGATGAGCAGTTCTTC. Its translation is CASSLVTGGTDEQFF. The chain uses TRBV7-8 and TRBJ2-1, with 8 bases lining up with TRBD1. The V and J ends lost 1 base and 8 bases, in that order; junction bases with no gene match: 7. The germline CDR1 and CDR2 sequences are SGHVS and FQNEAQ. This CDR3 has 15 residues.

The V call is TRBV4-1, the J call TRBJ2-3; 7 bases are a match to TRBD1. Germline CDR1 MGHRA, CDR2 YSYEKL. CDR3 size: 18 residues. Trimming removed 4 bases from V and 1 base from J; junction bases left unmatched: 14. Here the CDR3 reads CASSRRQGQVVGTDTQYF. Written as DNA, the CDR3 is TGCGCCAGCAGCCGTCGACAGGGCCAGGTTGTGGGCACAGATACGCAGTATTTT.

The chain combines TRBV5-6 with TRBJ2-1; D not resolved. Deletions cut 0 bases from V and 8 bases from J, with 9 bases between. The CDR3 length is 13 residues. Germline loops: CDR1 SGHDT, CDR2 YYEEEE. CDR3 region: CASSLGPGDEQFF. As DNA, the CDR3 is TGTGCCAGCAGCTTGGGGCCTGGAGATGAGCAGTTCTTC.

This chain connects TRBV7-2 to TRBJ2-5, with TRBD1 matching 9 bases. Germline CDR1 reads SGHTA; CDR2 reads FQGNSA. With V trimmed by 2 bases and J by 5 bases, 9 bases remained unmatched. The CDR3 consists of 16 residues. CDR3 nucleotide sequence: TGTGCCAGCAGCTTAACAACAGGGGGCGCGGGGGAGACCCAGTACTTC. Its translation is CASSLTTGGAGETQYF.

V gene TRBV7-5 combines with J gene TRBJ1-3. TRBV7-5 is an annotated pseudogene. This CDR3 is built from 15 residues. CDR3 amino acids: CVRSSRNPTGNTIYF. The CDR3 region has the DNA TGTGTCAGAAGCTCGAGAAACCCCACGGGAAACACCATATATTTT.

This sequence joins TRBV4-2 and TRBJ1-1; D is unclear. The CDR3 covers 13 residues. Trimming stripped 6 bases from V and 3 bases from J, with 11 bases between. The germline V gene has CDR1 LGHNA and CDR2 YNFKEQ. The CDR3: CASSPEEYTEAFF. In DNA, the CDR3 is TGTGCCAGCAGTCCCGAGGAGTACACTGAAGCTTTCTTT.

The V and J genes are TRBV19 and TRBJ1-5; D not resolved. Trimming shortened V by 0 bases and J by 3 bases, and 6 bases separated the two germline ends. CDR1 is LNHDA, CDR2 SQIVND, per germline (reference sequence). The CDR3 is 14 residues long. The CDR3 reads CASSIEHLNQPQHF. The CDR3, as DNA: TGTGCCAGTAGTATAGAACACCTCAATCAGCCCCAGCATTTT.

V usage is TRBV5-5 and J usage is TRBJ1-1, with 7 bases aligning to TRBD1. CDR3 length: 14 residues. CDR1 and CDR2 (germline): SGHKS, YYEKEE (reference sequence). After removal of 4 bases from V and 5 bases from J, the junction contained 8 bases not matched to a gene. The CDR3 DNA reads TGTGCCAGCAGCCAAGTGGGACAGAAGACTGAAGCTTTCTTT. Translated, it gives CASSQVGQKTEAFF.

This chain uses TRBV6-5 with TRBJ2-5; D might be TRBD1 (5 bases). The CDR3 is 15 amino acids. The V end lost 0 bases, the J end lost 5 bases, and 13 bases lay between the germline ends. Per germline, CDR1 MNHEY and CDR2 SVGAGI. The CDR3 DNA reads as TGTGCCAGCAGTTACTCCACAGGCCCCCCTGAGACCCAGTACTTC. Its protein product is CASSYSTGPPETQYF.

This chain joins TRBV6-6 and TRBJ1-1; 7 nucleotides agree with TRBD1. V shed 5 bases and J 10 bases; nucleotides not matched to a gene: 10. Germline V gene sequence: CDR1 MNHNY, CDR2 SVGAGI (reference sequence). The length of the CDR3 is 13 residues. This CDR3 is CASSPGNRGVAFF. The CDR3 coding sequence is TGTGCCAGCAGTCCCGGAAACAGGGGAGTAGCTTTCTTT.

The CDR3 sequence is CASSLESQYNEQFF. CDR3 bases: TGTGCCAGCAGCTTAGAATCACAGTACAATGAGCAGTTCTTC. The chain links TRBV7-2 to TRBJ2-1; D unclear. The CDR3 extends over 14 amino acids. Germline V lookup: CDR1 SGHTA, CDR2 FQGNSA. With 1 base removed from V and 4 bases from J, the gap between germline ends came to 8 bases.

J is TRBJ2-3 and V is TRBV10-2, with D possibly being TRBD2 (6 bases). CDR3 size: 14 residues. Germline assignment: CDR1 WSHSY and CDR2 SAAADI. The V and J ends lost 4 bases and 8 bases respectively, with 16 bases between them. For the CDR3, the DNA is TGCGCCAGCAGTGGGAGGGACTCCTCTCCTACGCAGTATTTT. It specifies CASSGRDSSPTQYF.